These 5 T cell receptor beta chains share one sample of origin, sequenced in a study of T-cell memory formation after mild COVID-19. TCRdb independently ran MiXCR on the 5' RACE reads; one entry per CDR3 protein. This table has 90,000 to 120,000 distinct CDR3 sequences, under 15% appearing once. Input material: PBMCs or a T cell subset sorted from them (not recorded which). These receptors came from a man between 18 and 35 years old who had mild COVID-19 (a few samples of this study predate the infection). Cell type and time point are not known.

This clonotype showed up many times. The chain recombines TRBV30 with TRBJ2-5; TRBD2 is a possible D gene (5 bases). Germline lookup yields CDR1 GTSNPN and CDR2 SVGIG (reference sequence). Trimming left V 3 bases short and J 1 base short, with 9 bases between. CDR3 size: 13 residues. This CDR3 is CAWRAAAQETQYF. CDR3 nucleotides: TGTGCCTGGAGAGCGGCAGCCCAAGAGACCCAGTACTTC.

This clonotype was counted at least ten times. The junction departs from germline at one end; a sequencing error may be responsible. The CDR3, as DNA: TGTGCCAGCAGTAACTCCGGTGGGGGGGGGCCACACAATGAGCAGTTCTTC. Its translation: CASSNSGGGGPHNEQFF. This rearrangement joins TRBV6-5 to TRBJ2-1; D perhaps matches TRBD2 (7 bases). CDR3 length: 17 amino acids. Germline V gene lookup returns CDR1 MNHEY and CDR2 SVGAGI.

The chain combines TRBV7-9 with TRBJ2-2, with D maybe TRBD1 (6 bases). The CDR3 runs 17 residues. V dropped 4 bases and J dropped 1 base, with 16 bases sitting between them. Looked up from germline, CDR1 is SEHNR and CDR2 is FQNEAQ (reference sequence). In DNA, the CDR3 is TGTGCCAGCAGCTCACGATTAAGGACAGTGAACACCGGGGAGCTGTTTTTT. Amino acid sequence: CASSSRLRTVNTGELFF.

The rearrangement links TRBV4-3 to TRBJ1-1; D gene unclear. Per the germline V gene, CDR1 is LGHNA and CDR2 is YSLEER. Trimming stripped 4 bases from V and 1 base from J, with 16 bases between. The CDR3 is 16 amino acids. The CDR3 protein is CASSPHGEVRNTEAFF. CDR3 DNA sequence: TGCGCCAGCAGCCCCCACGGGGAGGTCCGGAACACTGAAGCTTTCTTT.

In this sample, this clonotype turned up a few times. This chain joins TRBV7-9 and TRBJ2-1, with TRBD2 matching over 8 bases. This CDR3 spans 13 amino acids. J lost 10 bases, V lost 5 bases, and 7 bases had no gene match. Germline-derived CDR1 and CDR2 are SEHNR and FQNEAQ (reference sequence). CDR3: CASSISGVHEQFF. In nucleotides, the CDR3 is TGTGCCAGCAGCATTAGCGGGGTCCACGAGCAGTTCTTC. The variable domain in full, completed from reference TRBV7-9 and TRBJ2-1, reads DTGVSQNPRHKITKRGQNVTFRCDPISEHNRLYWYRQTLGQGPEFLTYFQNEAQLEKSRLLSDRFSAERPKGSFSTLEIQRTEQGDSAMYLCASSISGVHEQFFGPGTRLTVL.